This T cell receptor (beta chain) stems from a study of blood T cell repertoires in COVID-19. Study information: Samples taken during acute and convalescent COVID-19 were collected in the United States, Italy and Spain. Sources were T cells, B-cell-depleted T cells, or PBMCs; the material itself was cDNA or gDNA.

The CDR3 consists of 13 residues. Trimming took off 6 bases at V and 5 bases at J, with 11 bases between the two ends. Per germline, CDR1 MNHEY and CDR2 SVGAGI. Authors' methods: Estimation of nucleated cell counts was performed using reference gene primer amplification. Sequencing used immunoSEQ multiplex PCR; TCRdb keeps in-frame clones, though not all of them. That table supplies the V and J calls and clone size; D and trimming were determined from the DNA. The sample has around 150,000 clones; over 80% are singletons. V gene TRBV6-5 combines with J gene TRBJ1-5; D uncertain. The material sequenced was peripheral blood. The TCR originated in a woman aged 50 to 65 with acute or convalescent COVID-19. The CDR3 sequence: CASSPAEYQPQHF. As DNA, the CDR3 is TGTGCCAGCAGCCCCGCTGAGTATCAGCCCCAGCATTTT.